The source of this T cell receptor beta chain is a study of cytomegalovirus exposure and HLA in healthy donors. General observations from the study: Analyses of presence/absence relied on an assumption of roughly uniform sequencing depth across donors. Both high specificity and high sensitivity reportedly marked the classifier's diagnosis of cytomegalovirus status.

With regard to this clone: Its antigen is unknown.

CDR1 and CDR2 from the germline V gene are SEHNR and FQNEAQ (reference sequence). This CDR3 region has 15 residues. V was pared by 1 base and J by 7 bases, with 17 bases between. The PCR ran on 60 Vbeta and 13 Jbeta primers. Assay: immunoSEQ multiplex PCR; the TCRdb copy retains only in-frame clones and omits some. The data show about 240,000 clones, 80% to 85% seen once. The sequence was obtained from an older woman in good health and CMV-seropositive. The specimen sequenced was PBMCs. The rearrangement uses TRBV7-9 and TRBJ2-7, with a weak D call TRBD1 (6 bases). The CDR3 sequence is CASSLGGRVFGEQYF. The CDR3 bases are TGTGCCAGCAGCTTAGGGGGGCGCGTTTTTGGGGAGCAGTACTTC.